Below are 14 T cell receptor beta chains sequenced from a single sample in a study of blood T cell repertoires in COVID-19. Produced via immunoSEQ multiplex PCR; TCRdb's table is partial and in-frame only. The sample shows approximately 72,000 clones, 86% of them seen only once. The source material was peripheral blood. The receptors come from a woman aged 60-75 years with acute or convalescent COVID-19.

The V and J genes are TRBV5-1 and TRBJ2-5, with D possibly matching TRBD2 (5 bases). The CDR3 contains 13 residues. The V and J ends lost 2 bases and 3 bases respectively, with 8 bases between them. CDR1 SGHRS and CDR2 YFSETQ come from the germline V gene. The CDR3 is CASSFNGEETQYF. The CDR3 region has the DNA TGCGCCAGCAGCTTCAACGGGGAAGAGACCCAGTACTTC.

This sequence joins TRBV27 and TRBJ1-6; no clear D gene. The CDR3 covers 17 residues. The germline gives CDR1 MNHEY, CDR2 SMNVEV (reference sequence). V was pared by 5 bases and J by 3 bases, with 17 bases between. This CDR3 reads CASSVEAGPLYNSPLHF. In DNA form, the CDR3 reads TGTGCCAGCAGTGTTGAAGCGGGTCCCCTCTATAATTCACCCCTCCACTTT.

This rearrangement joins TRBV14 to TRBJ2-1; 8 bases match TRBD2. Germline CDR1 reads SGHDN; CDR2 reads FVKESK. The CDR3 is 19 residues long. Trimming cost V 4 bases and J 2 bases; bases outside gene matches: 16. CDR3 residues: CASSPRMRRRGDTYNEQFF. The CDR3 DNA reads TGTGCCAGCAGCCCCCGCATGAGGAGGCGGGGGGACACCTACAATGAGCAGTTCTTC.

CDR3 residues: CASSRGLNTEAFF. CDR3 DNA: TGTGCCAGCAGCAGGGGACTAAACACTGAAGCTTTCTTT. The V gene is TRBV7-9, the J gene TRBJ1-1; a weak D match, TRBD1 (5 bases). The germline gives CDR1 SEHNR, CDR2 FQNEAQ (reference sequence). Trimming removed 5 bases from V and 2 bases from J, with 9 bases in between. The CDR3 covers 13 residues. Full variable domain (rest looked up from reference TRBV7-9 and TRBJ1-1): DTGVSQNPRHKITKRGQNVTFRCDPISEHNRLYWYRQTLGQGPEFLTYFQNEAQLEKSRLLSDRFSAERPKGSFSTLEIQRTEQGDSAMYLCASSRGLNTEAFFGQGTRLTVV.

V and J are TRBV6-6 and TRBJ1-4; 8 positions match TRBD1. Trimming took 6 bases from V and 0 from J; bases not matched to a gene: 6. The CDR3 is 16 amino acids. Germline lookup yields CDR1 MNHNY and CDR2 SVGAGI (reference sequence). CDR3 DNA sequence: TGTGCCAGCAGCCGACGACAGGGGTCAACTAATGAAAAACTGTTTTTT. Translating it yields CASSRRQGSTNEKLFF.

The CDR3 DNA sequence: TGTGCCAGCAGCCCCAGGGGAGGGGCGCATGGCTACACCTTC. Translating gives CASSPRGGAHGYTF. The V gene is TRBV5-4, the J gene TRBJ1-2, with D possibly matching TRBD1 (6 bases). Germline CDR1 is SGHNT and CDR2 is YYREEE (reference sequence). Trimming shortened V by 4 bases and J by 6 bases, and 16 bases separated the two germline ends. The CDR3 contains 14 residues.

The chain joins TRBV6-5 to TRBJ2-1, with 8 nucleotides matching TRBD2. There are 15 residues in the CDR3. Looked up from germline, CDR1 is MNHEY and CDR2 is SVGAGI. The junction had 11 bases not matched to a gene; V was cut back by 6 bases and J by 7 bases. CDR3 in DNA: TGTGCCAGCAGGCTACGGGGGGGCCGGTGGAATGAGCAGTTCTTC. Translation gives CASRLRGGRWNEQFF.

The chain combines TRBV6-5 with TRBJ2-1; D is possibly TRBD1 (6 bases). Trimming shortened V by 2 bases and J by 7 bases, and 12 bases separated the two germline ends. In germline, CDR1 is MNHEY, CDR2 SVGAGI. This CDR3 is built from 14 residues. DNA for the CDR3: TGTGCCAGCAGTTACGTGACAGGTGGAAATGAGCAGTTCTTC. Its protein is CASSYVTGGNEQFF.

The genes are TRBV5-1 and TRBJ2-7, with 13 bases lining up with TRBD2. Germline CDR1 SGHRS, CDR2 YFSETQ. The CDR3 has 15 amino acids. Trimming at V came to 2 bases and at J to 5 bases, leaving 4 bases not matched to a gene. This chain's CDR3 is CASSLLAGGLNEQYF. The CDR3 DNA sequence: TGCGCCAGCAGCTTACTAGCGGGGGGGCTCAACGAGCAGTACTTC.

CDR3 residues: CASRSWGAYEQYF. The CDR3 nucleotides are TGTGCCAGCAGGTCTTGGGGGGCCTACGAGCAGTACTTC. The chain carries TRBV5-4 and TRBJ2-7; D may be TRBD2 (6 bases). V was pared by 5 bases and J by 2 bases, with 11 bases between. The germline V gene encodes CDR1 SGHNT and CDR2 YYREEE (reference sequence). This CDR3 contains 13 residues.

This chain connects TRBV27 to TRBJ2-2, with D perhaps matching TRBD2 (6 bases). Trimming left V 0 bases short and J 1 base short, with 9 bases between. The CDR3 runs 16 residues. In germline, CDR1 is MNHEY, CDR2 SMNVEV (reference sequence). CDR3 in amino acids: CASSLSGSLNTGELFF. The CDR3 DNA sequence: TGTGCCAGCAGTTTATCCGGGAGCTTGAACACCGGGGAGCTGTTTTTT.

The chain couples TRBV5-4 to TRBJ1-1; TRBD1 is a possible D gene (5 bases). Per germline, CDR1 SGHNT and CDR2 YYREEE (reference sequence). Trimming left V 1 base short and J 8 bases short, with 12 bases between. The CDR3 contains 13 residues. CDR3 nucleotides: TGTGCCAGCAGCTTGACTGGGGCGGGAGAAGCTTTCTTT. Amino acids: CASSLTGAGEAFF.

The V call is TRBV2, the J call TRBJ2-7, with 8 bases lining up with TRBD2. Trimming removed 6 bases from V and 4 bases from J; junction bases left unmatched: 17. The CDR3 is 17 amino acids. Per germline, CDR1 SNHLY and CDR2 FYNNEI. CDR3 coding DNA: TGTGCCAGCAGGCCCGGGACTAGTTCGCGGGAAAGATACGAGCAGTACTTC. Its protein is CASRPGTSSRERYEQYF. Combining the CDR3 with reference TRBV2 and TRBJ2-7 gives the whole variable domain EPEVTQTPSHQVTQMGQEVILRCVPISNHLYFYWYRQILGQKVEFLVSFYNNEISEKSEIFDDQFSVERPDGSNFTLKIRSTKLEDSAMYFCASRPGTSSRERYEQYFGPGTRLTVT.

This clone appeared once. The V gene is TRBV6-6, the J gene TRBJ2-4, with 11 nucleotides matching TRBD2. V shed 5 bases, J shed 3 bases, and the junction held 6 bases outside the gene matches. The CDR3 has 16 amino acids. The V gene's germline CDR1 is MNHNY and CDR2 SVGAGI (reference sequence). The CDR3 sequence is CASSPGTSGDKNIQYF. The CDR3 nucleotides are TGTGCCAGCAGTCCCGGGACTAGCGGTGACAAAAACATTCAGTACTTC.